This entry is about one TCR beta chain. Its target is unknown. The source of the sample is a study of blood T cells in healthy people across ages. Findings of the study overall: Using unsorted PBMCs precluded a conclusive naive versus antigen-experienced comparison. A strong correlation was seen between TCR beta diversity and naive T cell percentage.

With a J-beta primer mix and a sample-barcoded 5' primer, a second PCR ran about 7 to 12 cycles. TCRdb reprocessed the 5' RACE reads with MiXCR, giving one entry per CDR3 protein. The data show hundreds of thousands of distinct CDR3 sequences, about 55% seen once. Germline V gene data show CDR1 as SGHRS and CDR2 as YFSETQ. V trimming: 1 base; J trimming: 9 bases; junction bases outside the gene matches: 10. The CDR3 consists of 16 residues. Material for sequencing was blood. This sequence joins TRBV5-1 and TRBJ2-1, with TRBD2 matching over 10 bases. The TCR originated in a man aged 80 or over in good health. CDR3 bases: TGCGCCAGCAGCTTGACTCTAGCGGGAGCAGGCGGTGAGCAGTTCTTC. Protein: CASSLTLAGAGGEQFF.